The 5 T cell receptor beta chains listed next were all sequenced from one sample in a study of HIV-infected children after antiretroviral therapy interruption (dated by TCRdb to the late 2010s). Explained via the paper, the treatment or condition label denotes: PENTA 11 planned treatment interruption arm or continuous ART arm. Libraries were prepared through 3' RACE. Data came from an Illumina MiSeq. TCR libraries were constructed from RNA with a 3' RACE protocol that used unique molecular identifiers to correct for PCR amplification bias. Through fastp at Q25 and MiXCR, TCRdb rebuilt clones from the public reads, retaining in-frame beta chains. Rows with one shared CDR3 protein collapse into an entry with the most common genes and DNA. The sample has about 4,000 distinct CDR3 sequences on record, 4% to 5% of them singletons. The ten largest make up roughly 24% of the sample. Sequencing was performed on CD45RO+ CD8+ T cells from PBMCs, pooled from several time points, taken from a donor given antiretroviral therapy, either interrupted or continuous. This sample's cell subset or site label indicates: memory CD8+ CD45RO+ CD45RA- T cells. The receptors were gathered from a pool of human donors with HIV.

In its sample, this clonotype ranks as medium-sized (0.01 to 0.1%). CDR3 region: CASSPSKGNTEAFF. In DNA form, the CDR3 reads TGTGCCAGCAGTCCCTCCAAAGGAAACACTGAAGCTTTCTTT. The chain joins TRBV12-3 or TRBV12-4 to TRBJ1-1, with D uncertain. This CDR3 is built from 14 residues. The V end lost 5 bases, the J end lost 2 bases, and 12 bases lay between the germline ends.

For this clonotype: One base away lies a much larger clone, so this may be a sequencing read error. The chain is built from TRBV20-1 and TRBJ1-2; 8 positions match TRBD1. The CDR3 is 17 residues long. Trimming cost V 0 bases and J 6 bases; bases outside gene matches: 15. Germline values: CDR1 DFQATT, CDR2 SNEGSKA (reference sequence). The DNA of the CDR3 is TGCAGTGCTAGAGATATAGATCAGGGGGCGTTTCGCCATGGCTACACCTTC. Protein sequence: CSARDIDQGAFRHGYTF.

The sample holds many counts of this clonotype. J is TRBJ2-3 and V is TRBV20-1; D remains ambiguous. The V end was cut by 0 bases, the J end by 3 bases, with 16 bases between. The CDR3 contains 16 residues. Germline V gives CDR1 DFQATT, CDR2 SNEGSKA (reference sequence). CDR3 region: CSARDRTLPGTDTQYF. The CDR3 DNA is TGCAGTGCTAGAGATCGGACCCTCCCGGGTACAGATACGCAGTATTTT.

This clonotype has more than one count but fewer than ten. Relative to the germline gene, one junction end is altered; a read error may explain this. This chain joins TRBV12-3 or TRBV12-4 and TRBJ2-3; 11 positions match TRBD2. This CDR3 contains 15 residues. DNA for the CDR3: TGTGCCAGCAGTTTCGGTAGCGGGGGGGTAGATACGCACTATTTT. It codes for CASSFGSGGVDTHYF.

Relative to its sample, this clonotype is medium-sized. The chain couples TRBV24-1 to TRBJ2-2; D ambiguous. The CDR3 sequence is 12 residues long. V gave up 2 bases and J gave up 7 bases, with 4 bases separating them. The germline CDR1 and CDR2 sequences are KGHDR and SFDVKD. The CDR3: CATSDYDGELFF. CDR3 sequence (DNA): TGTGCCACCAGTGATTACGACGGGGAGCTGTTTTTT.